The entry that follows covers one T cell receptor beta chain sequence. Its antigen remains unknown. Germline V gene data show CDR1 as KGHSH and CDR2 as LQKENI. This CDR3 has 16 residues. V shed 3 bases, J shed 2 bases, and the junction held 5 bases outside the gene matches. The sample is drawn from a study of shared clonotypes between healthy human individuals. For the study at large: Per-donor plates numbered three CD4 naive, three CD4 memory, two CD8 naive and one CD8 memory.

Findings and limits, study-wide: The study sampled only blood, and tissue repertoires likely differ. Clonotypes which were not shared had lower generation probabilities than clonotypes that all four donors shared.

Clones were read by immunoSEQ multiplex PCR, and TCRdb kept only the in-frame ones, dropping some. The table lists 2.3 million or so clones, more than 80% of them singletons. Sample: naive CD4+ T cells from PBMCs. Subset described: CD45RA+ positively selected. This chain links TRBV18 with TRBJ1-3; TRBD1 matches at 9 bases. The TCR was taken from a man in his late teens or twenties in good health. Some clones in this sample may be carry-over from other donors' samples. DNA for the CDR3: TGTGCCAGCTCACCGAATCGACAGGGGGCTGGAAACACCATATATTTT. It translates to CASSPNRQGAGNTIYF.